This paragraph reports one T cell receptor (beta chain). The data are from a study of blood T cell repertoires in COVID-19. Overall study context: Samples representing acute and convalescent COVID-19 were sourced from the United States, Italy and Spain. Sources were T cells, B-cell-depleted T cells, or PBMCs; the material itself was cDNA or gDNA.

Authors' data handling: By means of reference gene primer amplification, nucleated cell counts were estimated. Sequencing was performed with immunoSEQ multiplex PCR; in TCRdb, only in-frame clones are kept and a portion is missing. V and J calls and clone size are as listed in that table; D and trimming were resolved from the DNA. The table includes some 150,000 clones, 70% to 90% detected once. This CDR3 has 13 residues. The ends lost 3 bases at V and 7 bases at J; junction bases unmatched: 4. CDR1 and CDR2 from the germline V gene are SGHTA and FQGNSA. The J gene is TRBJ1-2, the V gene TRBV7-2; 8 bases align to TRBD1. This receptor was identified in a human donor with acute or convalescent COVID-19. The donor label of this sample is uncertain. Specimen: peripheral blood. The CDR3 loop reads CASSLDREFGYTF. The CDR3 nucleotides are TGTGCCAGCAGCTTGGACAGGGAGTTTGGCTACACCTTC.